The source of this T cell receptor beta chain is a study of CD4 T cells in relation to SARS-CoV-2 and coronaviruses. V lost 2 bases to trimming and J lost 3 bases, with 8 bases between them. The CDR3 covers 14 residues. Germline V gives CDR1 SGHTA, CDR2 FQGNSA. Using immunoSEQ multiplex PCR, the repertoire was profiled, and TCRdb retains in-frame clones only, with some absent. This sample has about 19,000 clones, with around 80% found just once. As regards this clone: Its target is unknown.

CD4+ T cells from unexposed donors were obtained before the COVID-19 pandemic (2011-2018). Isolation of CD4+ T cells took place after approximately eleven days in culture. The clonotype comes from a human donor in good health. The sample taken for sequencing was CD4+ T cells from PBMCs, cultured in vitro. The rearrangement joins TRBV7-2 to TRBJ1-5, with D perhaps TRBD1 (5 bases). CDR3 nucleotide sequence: TGTGCCAGCAGCTTACGAGGGACCAATCAGCCCCAGCATTTT. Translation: CASSLRGTNQPQHF.